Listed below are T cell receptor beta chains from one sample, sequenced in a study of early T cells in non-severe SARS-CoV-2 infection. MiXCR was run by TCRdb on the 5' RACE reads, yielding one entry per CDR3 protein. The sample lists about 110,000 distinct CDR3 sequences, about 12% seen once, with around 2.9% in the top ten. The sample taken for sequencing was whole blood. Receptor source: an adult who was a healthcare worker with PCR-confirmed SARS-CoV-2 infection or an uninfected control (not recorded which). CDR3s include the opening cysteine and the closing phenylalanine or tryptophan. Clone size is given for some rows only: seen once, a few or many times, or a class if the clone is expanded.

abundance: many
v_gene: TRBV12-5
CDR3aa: CASTREYTGELFF

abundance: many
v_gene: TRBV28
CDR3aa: CASTNPSGRKTQYF

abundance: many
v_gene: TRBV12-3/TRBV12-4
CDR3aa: CASTPGAPNNEQFF

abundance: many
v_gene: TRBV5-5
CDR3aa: CASSHSIGSYNEQFF

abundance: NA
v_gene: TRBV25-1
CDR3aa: CASSQAGEYNEQFF

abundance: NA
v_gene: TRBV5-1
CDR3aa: CASSPGSGGAVKTQYF

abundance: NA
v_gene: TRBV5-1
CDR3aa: CASSPSGGLGNELFF

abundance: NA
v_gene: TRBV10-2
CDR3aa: CASRPTGGWQPQHF

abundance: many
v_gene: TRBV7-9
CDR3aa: CASSSSGAVYEQYF

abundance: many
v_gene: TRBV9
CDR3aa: CASSDSPSPYNEQFF

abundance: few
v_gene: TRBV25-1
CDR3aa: CASSDSGAGQETQYF

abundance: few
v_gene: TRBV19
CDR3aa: CARPHLGVQGATNYGYTF

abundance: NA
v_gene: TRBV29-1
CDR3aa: CSVEGGARNIQYF

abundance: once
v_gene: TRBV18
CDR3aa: CASSPGDRINTEAFF

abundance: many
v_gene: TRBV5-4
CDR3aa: CASSASTSEAYEQYF

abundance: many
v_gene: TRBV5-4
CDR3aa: CASSQNNRDYGYTF

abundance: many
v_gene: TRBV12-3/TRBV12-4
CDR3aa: CASSLGRGRMNTEAFF

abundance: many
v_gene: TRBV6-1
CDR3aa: CASSARLAGAYNEQFF

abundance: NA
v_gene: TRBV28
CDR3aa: CASSLESLAKNIQYF

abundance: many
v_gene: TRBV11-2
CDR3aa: CASTLGMDRFLGKNTEAFF

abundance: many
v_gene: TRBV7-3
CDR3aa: CASSLTSGETQYF

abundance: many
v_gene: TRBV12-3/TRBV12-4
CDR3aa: CASRLLIGNTIYF

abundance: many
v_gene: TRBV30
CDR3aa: CAWSVEVGVWGTEAFF

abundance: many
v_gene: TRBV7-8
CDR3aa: CASSAEGFEQYF

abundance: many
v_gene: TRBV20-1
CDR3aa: CSASSSGLANYEQYF

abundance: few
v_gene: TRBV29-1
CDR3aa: CSVEARGQGTEAFF

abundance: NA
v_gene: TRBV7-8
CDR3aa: CASSHIAGAQNTGELFF

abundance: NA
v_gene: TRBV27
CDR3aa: CASSSTFSYEQYF